This entry lists 16 T cell receptor beta chains sequenced from one sample in a study of Ad26.COV2.S vaccination and SARS-CoV-2 variants. Treatment given: around 19 received Ad26.COV2.S at low or high dose, single or two shots; about 5 received placebo; per-sample allocation not given. Following the first vaccine or placebo injection, samples were taken on day 63. TCRdb keeps only in-frame clones here, not all; method: immunoSEQ multiplex PCR. The data contain over 400,000 clones, about 92% of them seen just once; the ten biggest clones take up roughly 1.7%. This specimen was peripheral blood, taken in a trial of Ad26.COV2.S vaccine versus placebo. These receptors all come from a person aged 18-65 years who received the Ad26.COV2.S COVID-19 vaccine or a placebo.

The J gene is TRBJ1-5, the V gene TRBV6-5; no clear D gene. Trimming removed 6 bases from V and 2 bases from J, with 11 bases in between. The CDR3 is 14 residues long. Per germline, CDR1 MNHEY and CDR2 SVGAGI. The CDR3 protein is CASSATWGNQPQHF. As DNA, the CDR3 is TGTGCCAGCAGCGCTACCTGGGGCAATCAGCCCCAGCATTTT.

V is TRBV27 and J is TRBJ2-7, with 8 bases fitting TRBD1. V was pared by 5 bases and J by 2 bases, with 5 bases of the junction left unmatched. This CDR3 contains 14 residues. Germline V CDR1 and CDR2: MNHEY, SMNVEV (reference sequence). The CDR3 nucleotides are TGTGCCAGCAGTGCAGCAGGGGGCCCCTACGAGCAGTACTTC. The encoded protein is CASSAAGGPYEQYF.

V gene TRBV24-1 combines with J gene TRBJ1-4; unclear D gene. The V gene lost 0 bases and the J gene lost 0 bases, with 19 bases spanning the gap. The CDR3 extends over 20 amino acids. Germline-derived CDR1 and CDR2 are KGHDR and SFDVKD. CDR3 protein: CATSDLPLNPDGATNEKLFF. In DNA form, the CDR3 reads TGTGCCACCAGTGATTTGCCTCTAAACCCGGACGGAGCAACTAATGAAAAACTGTTTTTT.

J is TRBJ1-1 and V is TRBV19; D not certain. The germline V gene encodes CDR1 LNHDA and CDR2 SQIVND (reference sequence). Deletions cut 2 bases from V and 1 base from J, with 8 bases between. The CDR3 is 14 amino acids. CDR3 in DNA: TGTGCCAGTAGTATAAGGTCAGAGAACACTGAAGCTTTCTTT. This gives the protein CASSIRSENTEAFF.

This chain connects TRBV2 to TRBJ2-5; weak D call: TRBD1 (6 bases). Looked up from germline, CDR1 is SNHLY and CDR2 is FYNNEI. This CDR3 has 13 residues. V was trimmed by 4 bases and J by 9 bases, leaving 15 bases between them. In DNA form, the CDR3 reads TGTGCCAGCAGTGTTGGGGGCCCTGGGGCCCAGTACTTC. Amino acids: CASSVGGPGAQYF.

This clone was counted a single time. The rearrangement links TRBV7-2 to TRBJ2-7; unclear D gene. The germline CDR1 and CDR2 sequences are SGHTA and FQGNSA. V was trimmed by 1 base and J by 2 bases, leaving 9 bases between them. The CDR3 length is 14 residues. The CDR3 sequence is CASSLVSGTYEQYF. CDR3 nucleotide sequence: TGTGCCAGCAGCTTAGTTTCAGGAACCTACGAGCAGTACTTC.

The V and J genes are TRBV5-1 and TRBJ1-1; 12 bases line up with TRBD1. The CDR3 spans 19 residues. Trimming cost V 0 bases and J 3 bases; bases outside gene matches: 12. Germline-derived CDR1 and CDR2 are SGHRS and YFSETQ. DNA of the CDR3: TGCGCCAGCAGCTTGGAACTGGGACAGGGGGCTGGAAGAGACACTGAAGCTTTCTTT. Its translation: CASSLELGQGAGRDTEAFF.

The chain links TRBV7-9 to TRBJ1-6; D is unclear. The CDR3 loop spans 15 amino acids. Germline V lookup: CDR1 SEHNR, CDR2 FQNEAQ (reference sequence). Trimming took off 5 bases at V and 5 bases at J, with 13 bases between the two ends. CDR3 protein: CASSPSGWDNSPLHF. The CDR3 nucleotides read TGTGCCAGCAGCCCATCCGGGTGGGATAATTCACCCCTCCACTTT.

The chain's CDR3 is CASSPGGPNEKLFF. The CDR3 DNA reads TGTGCCAGCAGCCCAGGGGGACCTAATGAAAAACTGTTTTTT. V usage is TRBV11-3 and J usage is TRBJ1-4; 7 positions agree with TRBD1. Germline V gene sequence: CDR1 SGHNT, CDR2 YENEEA. After removal of 5 bases from V and 3 bases from J, the junction contained 3 bases not matched to a gene. The CDR3 totals 14 residues.

This chain connects TRBV7-2 to TRBJ2-3; D may be TRBD1 or TRBD2 (7 bases each). Germline V gene lookup returns CDR1 SGHTA and CDR2 FQGNSA. V was clipped by 2 bases and J by 3 bases, with 15 bases between them. The CDR3 consists of 16 residues. CDR3 nucleotide sequence: TGTGCCAGCAGCTTATTCGGCGGGGGACAGACAGATACGCAGTATTTT. Translated: CASSLFGGGQTDTQYF. The full variable domain, its missing parts supplied by reference TRBV7-2 and TRBJ2-3, is GAGVSQSPSNKVTEKGKDVELRCDPISGHTALYWYRQSLGQGLEFLIYFQGNSAPDKSGLPSDRFSAERTGGSVSTLTIQRTQQEDSAVYLCASSLFGGGQTDTQYFGPGTRLTVL.

The J gene is TRBJ1-5, the V gene TRBV28; D perhaps matches TRBD1 (5 bases). This CDR3 has 15 amino acids. V lost 5 bases and J 2 bases, leaving 13 bases between the germline ends. Germline-derived CDR1 and CDR2 are MDHEN and SYDVKM. CDR3 nucleotides: TGTGCCAGCAGTCAGGGCCTCGGAGGCAATCAGCCCCAGCATTTT. As protein: CASSQGLGGNQPQHF.

The rearrangement uses TRBV7-2 and TRBJ2-7; D not resolved. Germline CDR1 and CDR2: SGHTA and FQGNSA. The ends were cut back, 4 bases at V and 4 bases at J, with 14 bases in the middle. CDR3 length: 14 amino acids. In DNA, the CDR3 is TGTGCCAGCAGCTGGATGGCAAGCTTTTACGAGCAGTACTTC. This translates into CASSWMASFYEQYF. Using reference TRBV7-2 and TRBJ2-7 for the parts outside the CDR3, the full variable domain is GAGVSQSPSNKVTEKGKDVELRCDPISGHTALYWYRQSLGQGLEFLIYFQGNSAPDKSGLPSDRFSAERTGGSVSTLTIQRTQQEDSAVYLCASSWMASFYEQYFGPGTRLTVT.

The V call is TRBV9, the J call TRBJ2-3; D is ambiguous. The CDR3 covers 15 residues. Looked up from germline, CDR1 is SGDLS and CDR2 is YYNGEE. Trimming shortened V by 3 bases and J by 2 bases, and 13 bases separated the two germline ends. This chain's CDR3 is CASSALPADTDTQYF. In DNA, the CDR3 is TGTGCCAGCAGCGCCCTCCCCGCGGACACAGATACGCAGTATTTT. The full variable domain, its missing parts supplied by reference TRBV9 and TRBJ2-3, is DSGVTQTPKHLITATGQRVTLRCSPRSGDLSVYWYQQSLDQGLQFLIQYYNGEERAKGNILERFSAQQFPDLHSELNLSSLELGDSALYFCASSALPADTDTQYFGPGTRLTVL.

In DNA, the CDR3 is TGTGCCAGCAGTTCCCTATCGACAGGGTTCAACTATGGCTACACCTTC. Translating gives CASSSLSTGFNYGYTF. The chain uses TRBV6-5 and TRBJ1-2; 7 bases match TRBD1. The CDR3 has 16 residues. V shed 4 bases, J shed 2 bases, and the junction held 10 bases outside the gene matches. Per the germline V gene, CDR1 is MNHEY and CDR2 is SVGAGI.

Here the CDR3 DNA reads TGTGCCAGCCGTCCCGGGACTGCAAATCAGCCCCAGCATTTT. This gives the protein CASRPGTANQPQHF. The genes are TRBV28 and TRBJ1-5, with a tentative D call TRBD1 (5 bases). V was trimmed by 8 bases and J by 4 bases, leaving 15 bases between them. Germline-derived CDR1 and CDR2 are MDHEN and SYDVKM. CDR3 length: 14 residues.

V is TRBV30 and J is TRBJ2-7; D not certain. The CDR3 is made up of 14 amino acids. V dropped 3 bases and J dropped 0 bases, with 12 bases sitting between them. Per germline, CDR1 GTSNPN and CDR2 SVGIG (reference sequence). In DNA, the CDR3 is TGTGCCTGGAGCTTCCGACGAGACTCCTACGAGCAGTACTTC. It is translated as CAWSFRRDSYEQYF. The full variable domain, completed using reference TRBV30 and TRBJ2-7, is SQTIHQWPATLVQPVGSPLSLECTVEGTSNPNLYWYRQAAGRGLQLLFYSVGIGQISSEVPQNLSASRPQDRQFILSSKKLLLSDSGFYLCAWSFRRDSYEQYFGPGTRLTVT.